Below, one TCR beta chain is given with its context. No antigen is known for it. Nothing much larger sits one base from this clone, and base qualities are not available. Its CDR3 holds 15 amino acids, cysteine through phenylalanine. Of all the DNA, just the CDR3 is kept, 45 bases in frame from base 1. Clipping removes 4 bases from V and 5 bases from J, with 9 as the unmatched junction base count. Looking up the germline V gene yields CDR1 SGHTS and CDR2 YDEGEE. The sample comes from a study of PD-L1 blockade in urothelial cancer (dated by TCRdb to the late 2010s). At the level of the whole study: All patients started therapy around 2014 and received atezolizumab 1,200 mg intravenously every 3 weeks. About 85% of the 29 patients were males with bladder-origin urothelial cancer, and about 60% of the 29 reported a prior smoking history. Patients had an ECOG performance status of 0 or 1 and had received between 0 and 3 prior chemotherapy regimens. Blood samples were analyzed at two time points: 3 weeks after treatment start (second dose) and 6 weeks after treatment start. Blood samples gave a median of around 140,000 T cells and tens of thousands of unique TCRs, with a median clonality of approximately 0.08. An exploratory multi-omic analysis was conducted of the somatic, immune and clinical correlates of response to PD-L1 blockade with atezolizumab in urothelial cancer. Pretreatment tumor samples and matched peripheral blood, collected serially before and after atezolizumab treatment, underwent TCR sequencing. Progression-free survival longer than 6 months counted as durable clinical benefit, and TCR features were additionally tested against both progression-free and overall survival. In the same patients, pretreatment tumors underwent whole exome sequencing and RNA sequencing in addition to TCR sequencing. Roughly 9 patients reached durable clinical benefit, while 15 to 20 patients did not. Pretreatment blood TCR-seq was available for about 27 patients, at least one posttreatment blood collection was obtained for around 25 patients, and tumor TCR-seq was available for around 25 patients. General study outcomes and caveats: Because of the small sample size (n ≈ 30) and the many exploratory analyses performed, the results are intended to be regarded as hypothesis-generating. Improved progression-free and overall survival was associated with having pretreatment peripheral blood TCR clonality below the median. Patients with durable benefit showed greater expansion of tumor-associated TCR clones in peripheral blood 3 weeks after starting treatment (n of about 20, p = 0.022).

To estimate absolute template abundance from read counts, synthetic TCR analog templates were spiked into each PCR. TCRbeta CDR3 regions were amplified from genomic DNA with bias-controlled V and J gene primers using the immunoSEQ assay. Sequencing of rearranged TCRbeta segments was done at approximately 20X coverage. As for the authors' bioinformatics: Sequencing errors were corrected by clustering, and CDR3s were annotated against IMGT so that V, D and J genes could be assigned. Downstream analyses used only productive TCRbeta rearrangements, leaving out any out-of-frame or stop-codon sequences. Clonality was calculated as one minus the Shannon entropy normalized by the log of the number of unique productive sequences. Clones differing between time points or between blood and tumor were identified by Fisher's exact test with Benjamini-Hochberg correction at adjusted p below 0.01. The immuneACCESS repertoire file appears here via TCRdb, limited to in-frame rearrangements. These files lack a portion of the clones; in checked studies, under half of the deficit traces to unresolved V genes, and the cause of the others is not known. The DNA gave D and trimming, while V, J and clone size come from that table. The table for this sample lists around 38,000 clones; 75% to 90% of them were counted only once. Of the sample, over 20% falls within the top ten clones.

The label giving this sample's time point can be read as: peripheral blood 6 weeks after treatment start. A cohort of approximately 30 patients with locally advanced or metastatic urothelial carcinoma, treated at Memorial Sloan Kettering on a trial protocol, was included. Peripheral blood mononuclear cells were collected from each patient pretreatment and during treatment, giving between 1 and 8 total time points per patient. The Qiagen DNeasy Blood extraction kit was used to purify genomic DNA from total PBMCs and tumor samples. PBMCs were collected pretreatment and during treatment, and were isolated and stored as previously described.

The sequence is built from TRBV5-8 and TRBJ2-7, with TRBD1 identical over 10 junction bases. The sequence derives from a man in his 60s with urothelial cancer. The sample in question was PBMCs, obtained around atezolizumab (anti-PD-L1) treatment. Read as DNA, the sequence is TGTGCCAGCAGCACGGGGGGACAGGGGATGAACGAGCAGTACTTC. Translated, it gives CASSTGGQGMNEQYF.